The T cell receptor beta chain under discussion was sequenced for a study of blood T cells in healthy people across ages. Whole-study findings and limits: Diversity was higher, and naive CD4+ cells more numerous, in long-lived donors than in aged donors. CMV status of donors was not determined, possibly confounding expanded clonotype changes. What prevented conclusive comparison of naive and antigen-experienced cells was that PBMCs were unsorted.

Turning to this clonotype: The antigen is undetermined.

A second PCR, run for about 7 to 11 cycles, used a sample-barcoded 5' primer plus a J-beta primer mix. One entry per CDR3 protein, called by TCRdb with MiXCR from the 5' RACE reads. This sample yields hundreds of thousands of distinct CDR3 sequences, of which 30% to 45% are seen a single time; 10% to 15% belongs to the top ten. The receptor was derived from a man younger than 35 in good health. The sample consisted of blood.

The CDR3, as DNA: TGTGCCAGCAGCTCCAGGACAGCTAATCAGCCCCAGCATTTT. Its translation: CASSSRTANQPQHF. The rearrangement uses TRBV13 and TRBJ1-5; a possible D gene is TRBD1 (6 bases). This CDR3 region has 14 residues. V was cut by 4 bases and J by 4 bases, with 11 bases left in between. The germline gives CDR1 PRHDT, CDR2 FYEKMQ (reference sequence).